The T cell receptor beta chain under discussion was sequenced for a study of long-term antiretroviral therapy in people with HIV. General study results and limits: HIV repertoire CDR3 lengths ranged less widely than those of controls. Blood was collected between the mid-2000s and the late 2010s, possibly under older ART regimens.

In regard to this clone: The antigen remains unidentified.

V gave up 8 bases and J gave up 5 bases, with 10 bases separating them. The CDR3 runs 12 residues. The germline gives CDR1 MNHNS, CDR2 SASEGT. Run at survey level, the immunoSEQ assay was version v3.0. Some clones are missing from TCRdb's copy, which holds only in-frame ones; the method was immunoSEQ multiplex PCR. The sample consists of tens of thousands of clones, around 90% of them appearing once. This chain joins TRBV6-1 and TRBJ2-1, with D possibly TRBD1 on 6 matching bases. The TCR was taken from a woman aged 40 to 50 with HIV. The sequencing used unsorted PBMCs, collected more than 5 years after starting antiretroviral therapy. The CDR3 nucleotides read TGTGCCAGCTCTGGACAGAACAATGAGCAGTTCTTC. Translated, it gives CASSGQNNEQFF.